Listed here are 16 T cell receptor beta chains from one sample, sequenced in a study of T-cell memory formation after mild COVID-19. TCRdb redid the calling of the 5' RACE reads with MiXCR, one entry per CDR3 protein. The sample consists of a few hundred thousand distinct CDR3 sequences, about 17% of them appearing once. Sample: PBMCs or a T cell subset sorted from them (not recorded which). These receptor sequences come from a man aged 18 to 30 who had mild COVID-19 (a few samples of this study predate the infection). Cell type and time point are not known.

The J gene is TRBJ1-5, the V gene TRBV5-8; D is undetermined. The V end was cut by 2 bases, the J end by 15 bases, with 15 bases between. There are 12 residues in the CDR3. The germline V gene encodes CDR1 SGHTS and CDR2 YDEGEE. The CDR3 nucleotides read TGTGCCAGCAGCTTTTTCCCCTCAGGATCGCATTTT. As protein: CASSFFPSGSHF.

This clonotype was detected only a few times. The V gene is TRBV7-6, the J gene TRBJ2-1; the match to TRBD2 covers 7 bases. This CDR3 comprises 16 residues. CDR1 SGHVS and CDR2 FNYEAQ come from the germline V gene. V trimming: 1 base; J trimming: 4 bases; junction bases outside the gene matches: 7. CDR3 in amino acids: CASSLEAGLLYNEQFF. The CDR3, as DNA: TGTGCCAGCAGCTTAGAGGCGGGACTACTTTACAATGAGCAGTTCTTC.

This clonotype was observed a few times. The V call is TRBV7-3, the J call TRBJ2-1; D not resolved. V was trimmed by 1 base and J by 6 bases, leaving 7 bases between them. CDR3 length: 13 amino acids. Germline V gene lookup returns CDR1 SGHTA and CDR2 FQGTGA. The CDR3: CASSLSWSNEQFF. In DNA, the CDR3 is TGTGCCAGCAGCTTAAGTTGGTCCAATGAGCAGTTCTTC.

This clonotype was seen a few times. J is TRBJ2-5 and V is TRBV6-2 or TRBV6-3; D tentatively reads TRBD1 or TRBD2 (6 bases each). The CDR3 length is 12 residues. V lost 4 bases and J 9 bases, leaving 12 bases between the germline ends. The V gene's germline CDR1 is MNHEY and CDR2 SVGEGT. CDR3 residues: CASSSRRGPQYF. In DNA, the CDR3 is TGTGCCAGCAGTTCGAGACGGGGGCCCCAGTACTTC.

A few counts support this clonotype. J is TRBJ2-3 and V is TRBV6-2 or TRBV6-3, with D maybe TRBD1 (6 bases). The CDR3 consists of 12 residues. Germline CDR1 and CDR2: MNHEY and SVGEGT. V was clipped by 5 bases and J by 8 bases, with 11 bases between them. The CDR3 is CASSPPGATQYF. The CDR3 DNA is TGTGCCAGCAGTCCTCCAGGGGCTACGCAGTATTTT.

This clonotype was seen a handful of times. V and J are TRBV7-9 and TRBJ2-1; D remains ambiguous. The CDR3 extends over 14 amino acids. From germline, CDR1 is SEHNR and CDR2 FQNEAQ (reference sequence). Trimming removed 0 bases from V and 6 bases from J, with 9 bases in between. The CDR3 sequence is CASSLASTSNEQFF. Written as DNA, the CDR3 is TGTGCCAGCAGCTTAGCCAGTACCTCCAATGAGCAGTTCTTC. The variable domain in full, with the rest retrieved from reference TRBV7-9 and TRBJ2-1, is DTGVSQNPRHKITKRGQNVTFRCDPISEHNRLYWYRQTLGQGPEFLTYFQNEAQLEKSRLLSDRFSAERPKGSFSTLEIQRTEQGDSAMYLCASSLASTSNEQFFGPGTRLTVL.

V gene TRBV28 combines with J gene TRBJ1-2; a weak D match, TRBD1 (5 bases). V lost 7 bases and J 7 bases, leaving 19 bases between the germline ends. The length of the CDR3 is 14 residues. Germline values: CDR1 MDHEN, CDR2 SYDVKM. The CDR3 nucleotides are TGTGCCAGCACTTTTCCGCAGGGAAGGAGTGGCTACACCTTC. Its translation: CASTFPQGRSGYTF.

Comment on this clonotype: The germline gene is not matched at one end of the junction; a read error may be the cause. The chain recombines TRBV5-1 with TRBJ2-3; no clear D gene. The CDR3 contains 17 residues. Per germline, CDR1 SGHRS and CDR2 YFSETQ. The CDR3 DNA reads TGCGCCAGCAGCTTGCTCAGCGTATATGCCAGCAAAGATACGCAGTATTTT. Amino acid sequence: CASSLLSVYASKDTQYF. The whole variable domain, filled in from reference TRBV5-1 and TRBJ2-3, reads KAGVTQTPRYLIKTRGQQVTLSCSPISGHRSVSWYQQTPGQGLQFLFEYFSETQRNKGNFPGRFSGRQFSNSRSEMNVSTLELGDSALYLCASSLLSVYASKDTQYFGPGTRLTVL.

This clonotype was counted between two and nine times. The V gene is TRBV9, the J gene TRBJ2-3; D is undetermined. Germline V gene sequence: CDR1 SGDLS, CDR2 YYNGEE. V dropped 3 bases and J dropped 2 bases, with 16 bases sitting between them. The CDR3 has 16 residues. CDR3 sequence: CASSAQVRAYTDTQYF. CDR3 coding DNA: TGTGCCAGCAGCGCCCAAGTCCGGGCCTACACAGATACGCAGTATTTT.

CDR3 loop: CASAQGRYEQYF. The CDR3 region has the DNA TGTGCCAGCGCGCAGGGGCGGTACGAGCAGTACTTC. This chain joins TRBV2 and TRBJ2-7; TRBD1 might be the D (6 bases). This CDR3 comprises 12 residues. The germline V and J ends were trimmed by 8 bases and 4 bases, with 12 bases remaining between them. Germline V gene data show CDR1 as SNHLY and CDR2 as FYNNEI.

V and J are TRBV5-1 and TRBJ1-1; D might be TRBD1 (5 bases). Trimming shortened V by 4 bases and J by 0 bases, and 13 bases separated the two germline ends. Germline V gives CDR1 SGHRS, CDR2 YFSETQ. The CDR3 runs to 15 residues. Here the CDR3 DNA reads TGCGCCAGCAGCGGGGCCGGGATTTTGAACACTGAAGCTTTCTTT. It yields the protein CASSGAGILNTEAFF.

In nucleotides, the CDR3 is TGTGCCAGCTCACCGTCTCAGATTAACATTCAGTACTTC. Translated, it gives CASSPSQINIQYF. The chain employs TRBV18 and TRBJ2-4, with D unclear. The CDR3 loop spans 13 amino acids. Trimming pared 3 bases from V and 7 bases from J, leaving 10 bases between. The V gene's germline CDR1 is KGHSH and CDR2 LQKENI.

This clonotype has at least ten counts. The chain has TRBV5-1 and TRBJ2-7, with TRBD2 matching over 12 bases. Germline V gives CDR1 SGHRS, CDR2 YFSETQ. The CDR3 has 14 residues. V trimming: 5 bases; J trimming: 7 bases; junction bases outside the gene matches: 7. CDR3 DNA sequence: TGCGCCAGCAGGAGGACTAGCGGGGCTCAGGAGCAGTACTTC. Translation: CASRRTSGAQEQYF.

There are a few counts of this clonotype. CDR3 nucleotide sequence: TGTGCCAGCAGTTTAGTCCCGATTAACACTGAAGCTTTCTTT. Translating gives CASSLVPINTEAFF. V gene TRBV12-3 or TRBV12-4 combines with J gene TRBJ1-1; D gene uncertain. This CDR3 region has 14 residues. With 1 base removed from V and 2 bases from J, the gap between germline ends came to 8 bases.

This clonotype came up a few times. The chain couples TRBV7-8 to TRBJ1-2; TRBD1 matches at 7 bases. This CDR3 is 16 amino acids long. Germline values: CDR1 SGHVS, CDR2 FQNEAQ. The trim removed 5 bases at V and 1 base at J, leaving 10 bases unmatched. The CDR3 loop reads CASSPSRGFSNYGYTF. CDR3 coding DNA: TGTGCCAGCAGCCCCAGCAGGGGGTTCAGTAACTATGGCTACACCTTC.

The table lists this clonotype with many counts. The chain carries TRBV4-1 and TRBJ1-5, with D uncertain. The CDR3 covers 15 residues. Trimming removed 0 bases from V and 4 bases from J, with 10 bases in between. Germline V gene lookup returns CDR1 MGHRA and CDR2 YSYEKL. This CDR3 reads CASSQEFGANQPQHF. CDR3 DNA: TGCGCCAGCAGCCAAGAGTTTGGAGCTAATCAGCCCCAGCATTTT.